Given below is one T cell receptor (beta chain) in context. Its antigen specificity is not known. It has no much larger one-base neighbor in the sample; base qualities were not kept. The sample is drawn from a study of T cell responses to AZD1222 COVID-19 vaccine (dated by TCRdb to the early 2020s). Background for the entire study: AZD1222 recipients whose second dose came at about 4 weeks and those whose second dose came at about 12 weeks were combined into one group, since spike-specific TCR depth and breadth did not differ between the two schedules. TCR sequencing covered fewer than 250 trial participants: 200 to 210 given two doses of AZD1222 and around 25 given two doses of MenACWY control vaccine. Trial participants were enrolled by age into 18-55, 56-69 and 70-plus year subgroups, with approximately 160, 26 and 62 TCR-sequenced participants respectively. Overall results and qualifications from the work: Participants were mostly white British and included more females than males, and it was suggested by the authors that clonal diversity may have been underestimated. Reportedly, close to half of the unique spike-specific TCRs recognized epitopes lying outside the regions that are mutated in the B.1.351 and B.1.1.7 variants. Conclusions about previously exposed vaccinees were limited because only six AZD1222 recipients were SARS-CoV-2 seropositive at baseline. Vaccine-associated CD4 TCRs spanned the whole spike protein, with dominant responses in regions 160-218 and 743-854. Because no day 14 peak-response samples were available, repertoires were characterized only after the peak T cell response. After two AZD1222 doses, spike-specific TCR breadth and depth were significantly higher than at day 0 and than in MenACWY recipients. In the small 56-69-year group, the increase in depth fell short of significance, most likely because of low power.

The CDR3 regions of human TCRbeta chains were analyzed by immunosequencing. The authors' pipeline ran thus. Repertoire TCRs were checked for matches against a reference library of SARS-CoV-2-specific TCRs that had been generated using the MIRA antigen-specificity platform. Breadth was defined as the fraction of unique TCRs that were SARS-CoV-2-associated, and depth was defined as the fraction of total T cells that were SARS-CoV-2-associated. Using the MIRA data, each spike-specific TCR was mapped to the spike region that the TCR reacts to and placed in a CD4 or CD8 class. Log10-transformed breadth and depth values were compared by one-way ANOVA with Sidak's multiple comparisons tests. TCRdb took over this immuneACCESS table, retaining in-frame rearrangements with V and J assigned. Such tables are incomplete; in checked studies, under half of the missing clones stem from an unresolved V gene, and the remainder is unexplained. The V and J calls and the clone size are those of that table, but D and trimming were determined from the DNA. Counted in this sample were 150,000 to 200,000 clones; about 91% of them appeared once. Around 4% of the sample goes to the ten largest clones.

In light of the paper, this sample's time point label describes: baseline before first vaccination. The vaccinee samples were drawn from two UK trials, COV001 and COV002, one of which was a single-blind randomized controlled phase 2/3 trial testing AZD1222 (ChAdOx1 nCoV-19) in healthy adults. For TCRbeta chain sequencing, PBMC samples from trial participants were taken at day 0 and at day 28 after the second dose. V and J are trimmed by 6 bases and 8 bases, and the gene matches miss 8 bases of the junction. According to the germline V gene, CDR1 reads MNHEY and CDR2 reads SVGAGI. Including the terminal cysteine and phenylalanine, the CDR3 comprises 13 residues. Here the CDR3 DNA is all that survives: 39 bases in frame from base 1.

The receptor was isolated from an adult in good health. Here the chain combines TRBV6-5 and TRBJ1-2; TRBD1 matches 8 bases in the middle. Material: peripheral blood, obtained on day 0 of AZD1222 vaccination. The DNA reads as follows: TGTGCCAGCAGGATGGACAGGGATGACGGCTACACCTTC. This sequence encodes CASRMDRDDGYTF.